The clone carrying this TCR beta chain was picked up many times. The antigen remains unidentified. These data originate in a study of T cell repertoires in cytomegalovirus infection. Germline loops: CDR1 LGHDT, CDR2 YNNKEL (reference sequence). The CDR3 is 15 residues long. V lost 5 bases, J lost 0 bases, and 14 bases lay in between. In TCRdb, the reads were re-called with MiXCR into one record per CDR3 protein. The data contain around 710,000 distinct CDR3 sequences, approximately 32% of them singletons. This rearrangement joins TRBV3-1 to TRBJ2-7; tentative D call: TRBD2 (5 bases). Sequencing used cultured CD8+ T cells from PBMCs, obtained from culture after CMV antigen stimulation. The source is a human donor in good health (CMV status not recorded). Some clones in this sample may be carry-over from other donors' samples. The CDR3 sequence is CASSNPGGYSYEQYF. In DNA, the CDR3 is TGTGCCAGCAGCAATCCCGGCGGGTACTCCTACGAGCAGTACTTC.